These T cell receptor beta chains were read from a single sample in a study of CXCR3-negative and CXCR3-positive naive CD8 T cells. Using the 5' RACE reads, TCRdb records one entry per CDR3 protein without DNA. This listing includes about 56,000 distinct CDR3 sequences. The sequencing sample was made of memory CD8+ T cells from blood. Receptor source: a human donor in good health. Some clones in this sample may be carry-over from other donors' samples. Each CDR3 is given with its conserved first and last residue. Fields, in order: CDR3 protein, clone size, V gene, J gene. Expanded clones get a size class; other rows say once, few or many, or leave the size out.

cdr3_aa: CSARMAGTGDSYEQYF
clone_size: .
v_call: TRBV20-1
j_call: TRBJ2-7

cdr3_aa: CASRGDFWEAHEQFF
clone_size: .
v_call: TRBV28
j_call: TRBJ2-1

cdr3_aa: CASSEKTGGRYNEQFF
clone_size: .
v_call: TRBV2
j_call: TRBJ2-1

cdr3_aa: CASSAPGITLPEAFF
clone_size: .
v_call: TRBV5-5
j_call: TRBJ1-1

cdr3_aa: CASSQVPWSGNTIYF
clone_size: .
v_call: TRBV4-2
j_call: TRBJ1-3

cdr3_aa: CASSATGKSYEQYF
clone_size: .
v_call: TRBV5-6
j_call: TRBJ2-7

cdr3_aa: CSVGAWSYNEQFF
clone_size: .
v_call: TRBV29-1
j_call: TRBJ2-1

cdr3_aa: CASSLSRSSYNEQFF
clone_size: medium-sized
v_call: TRBV5-8
j_call: TRBJ2-1

cdr3_aa: CASSPTGNTGELFF
clone_size: .
v_call: TRBV28
j_call: TRBJ2-2

cdr3_aa: CASSHGTASYNEQFF
clone_size: .
v_call: TRBV7-2
j_call: TRBJ2-1

cdr3_aa: CASSVSLAGHETQYF
clone_size: .
v_call: TRBV2
j_call: TRBJ2-5

cdr3_aa: CASSSTGASSYEQYF
clone_size: .
v_call: TRBV6-1
j_call: TRBJ2-7

cdr3_aa: CASSLGLLSGGPKMNTGELFF
clone_size: large
v_call: TRBV7-7
j_call: TRBJ2-2

cdr3_aa: CSVERWTSGSTDTQYF
clone_size: .
v_call: TRBV29-1
j_call: TRBJ2-3

cdr3_aa: CASSLENRPYEQYF
clone_size: .
v_call: TRBV7-8
j_call: TRBJ2-7

cdr3_aa: CSVIKAVDTDTQYF
clone_size: .
v_call: TRBV29-1
j_call: TRBJ2-3

cdr3_aa: CSAEGTDPYEQYF
clone_size: .
v_call: TRBV29-1
j_call: TRBJ2-7

cdr3_aa: CSARRSGAEFDTQYF
clone_size: .
v_call: TRBV20-1
j_call: TRBJ2-3

cdr3_aa: CASSWGQGVPAFF
clone_size: .
v_call: TRBV5-1
j_call: TRBJ1-1

cdr3_aa: CSAIPQERYEQYF
clone_size: .
v_call: TRBV20-1
j_call: TRBJ2-7

cdr3_aa: CSVPTPSKDGYTF
clone_size: .
v_call: TRBV29-1
j_call: TRBJ1-2

cdr3_aa: CASSIDHRAALYGYTF
clone_size: .
v_call: TRBV19
j_call: TRBJ1-2

cdr3_aa: CSVSQYSIYEQYF
clone_size: .
v_call: TRBV29-1
j_call: TRBJ2-7

cdr3_aa: CASSQVLAGAAPTDTQCF
clone_size: .
v_call: TRBV4-2
j_call: TRBJ2-3

cdr3_aa: CASDRGTYEQYF
clone_size: .
v_call: TRBV2
j_call: TRBJ2-7

cdr3_aa: CASSHGTYEQYF
clone_size: .
v_call: TRBV4-2
j_call: TRBJ2-7

cdr3_aa: CASSLRDGRGGRETQYF
clone_size: .
v_call: TRBV12-3/TRBV12-4
j_call: TRBJ2-5

cdr3_aa: CASSPPVGAHEQFF
clone_size: .
v_call: TRBV18
j_call: TRBJ2-1

cdr3_aa: CSAGGQESSYEQYF
clone_size: .
v_call: TRBV20-1
j_call: TRBJ2-7

cdr3_aa: CSVLLEIAHRYISYEQYF
clone_size: .
v_call: TRBV29-1
j_call: TRBJ2-7

cdr3_aa: CASSLDSVNEQFF
clone_size: .
v_call: TRBV13
j_call: TRBJ2-1

cdr3_aa: CASSQVLADYNEQFF
clone_size: .
v_call: TRBV4-2
j_call: TRBJ2-1

cdr3_aa: CASIVDGQGTCTDTQYF
clone_size: .
v_call: TRBV21-1
j_call: TRBJ2-3

cdr3_aa: CASSTGYNEQFF
clone_size: .
v_call: TRBV6-5
j_call: TRBJ2-1

cdr3_aa: CASSAGTGGGEQYF
clone_size: .
v_call: TRBV7-9
j_call: TRBJ2-7

cdr3_aa: CASSLRAGDLSEQFF
clone_size: .
v_call: TRBV4-1
j_call: TRBJ2-1

cdr3_aa: CASCYFGARGGNTEAFF
clone_size: .
v_call: TRBV21-1
j_call: TRBJ1-1

cdr3_aa: CSAYRGLAGVIESTDTQYF
clone_size: .
v_call: TRBV29-1
j_call: TRBJ2-3

cdr3_aa: CASSQDDVRNYEQYF
clone_size: .
v_call: TRBV4-1
j_call: TRBJ2-7

cdr3_aa: CASLGTLDTEAFF
clone_size: .
v_call: TRBV5-1
j_call: TRBJ1-1

cdr3_aa: CSVEPPGQVYGYTF
clone_size: .
v_call: TRBV29-1
j_call: TRBJ1-2